Below are 26 T cell receptor beta chains sequenced from a single sample in a study of T cells in narcolepsy. Profiling relied on immunoSEQ multiplex PCR, and the TCRdb table lists in-frame clones only, not all of them. The profile shows around 42,000 clones, approximately 89% of them singletons. The specimen sequenced was CD45RA- memory CD4+ T cells from PBMCs. Source of these receptors: a human donor with narcolepsy.

The chain combines TRBV28 with TRBJ2-5; TRBD2 matches at 14 bases. V was pared by 3 bases and J by 4 bases, with 7 bases of the junction left unmatched. There are 17 residues in the CDR3. Germline-derived CDR1 and CDR2 are MDHEN and SYDVKM. The CDR3 region has the DNA TGTGCCAGCAGTTTCCCTGGACTAGCGGGGGGCGGAGAGACCCAGTACTTC. Translating it yields CASSFPGLAGGGETQYF.

The V and J genes are TRBV18 and TRBJ2-3; D is unresolved. The germline gives CDR1 KGHSH, CDR2 LQKENI. The CDR3 is 13 amino acids. V was pared by 2 bases and J by 2 bases, with 5 bases between. The DNA for the CDR3 is TGTGCCAGCTCACCAGGTTACACAGATACGCAGTATTTT. Protein sequence: CASSPGYTDTQYF.

The chain combines TRBV27 with TRBJ2-1; 7 nucleotides match TRBD2. This CDR3 contains 15 residues. Germline-derived CDR1 and CDR2 are MNHEY and SMNVEV (reference sequence). V lost 3 bases to trimming and J lost 2 bases; unmatched junction nucleotides: 4. The CDR3 coding sequence is TGTGCCAGCAGTTTGAATGGGGGGGCCTACAATGAGCAGTTCTTC. It translates to CASSLNGGAYNEQFF.

This chain joins TRBV4-2 and TRBJ2-7, with TRBD2 as a possible D gene (5 bases). The CDR3 runs 13 residues. CDR1 and CDR2 (germline): LGHNA, YNFKEQ. V was trimmed by 0 bases and J by 5 bases, leaving 8 bases between them. The CDR3 loop is CASSQETGNEQYF. CDR3 nucleotides: TGTGCCAGCAGCCAAGAGACGGGGAACGAGCAGTACTTC.

The chain joins TRBV4-3 to TRBJ1-2; D remains unclear. Germline lookup yields CDR1 LGHNA and CDR2 YSLEER. The CDR3 has 12 residues. V was clipped by 7 bases and J by 4 bases, with 10 bases between them. In nucleotides, the CDR3 is TGCGCCAGCACCGGAGTGGGCTATGGCTACACCTTC. Translated, it gives CASTGVGYGYTF.

This chain joins TRBV14 and TRBJ2-5, with 7 bases lining up with TRBD2. CDR1 and CDR2 (germline): SGHDN, FVKESK. The CDR3 has 18 amino acids. Losses at the gene ends were 0 bases for V and 4 bases for J; bases not matched to a gene: 14. CDR3 amino acids: CASSQDLDLAESLETQYF. The CDR3 DNA reads TGTGCCAGCAGCCAAGATCTGGATCTAGCGGAGTCTTTAGAGACCCAGTACTTC.

This chain joins TRBV28 and TRBJ2-7, with D unresolved. The CDR3 sequence is 13 residues long. The germline V gene encodes CDR1 MDHEN and CDR2 SYDVKM. Trimming took off 4 bases at V and 3 bases at J, with 10 bases between the two ends. The CDR3 spells CASSSSVSYEQYF. CDR3 nucleotides: TGTGCCAGCAGTTCTTCAGTGAGCTACGAGCAGTACTTC.

This rearrangement joins TRBV10-1 to TRBJ2-1; D unclear. The V end was cut by 3 bases, the J end by 7 bases, with 16 bases between. The CDR3 runs 15 residues. Germline CDR1 reads WNHNN; CDR2 reads SYGVQD (reference sequence). CDR3 protein: CASSDNKAPSNEQFF. The CDR3 DNA follows: TGCGCCAGCAGTGACAATAAAGCGCCGTCGAATGAGCAGTTCTTC.

The rearrangement joins TRBV15 to TRBJ2-3; D is ambiguous. Germline lookup yields CDR1 LNHNV and CDR2 YYDKDF (reference sequence). Between the trimmed V and J ends, which lost 0 bases and 5 bases, there was a span of 9 bases. There are 14 residues in the CDR3. CDR3 nucleotide sequence: TGTGCCACCAGCAGAGATTTTATAGGAGATACGCAGTATTTT. Translated, it gives CATSRDFIGDTQYF.

The J gene is TRBJ1-6, the V gene TRBV5-6; D possibly corresponds to TRBD1 (6 bases). Germline loops: CDR1 SGHDT, CDR2 YYEEEE. The ends were cut back, 3 bases at V and 7 bases at J, with 17 bases in the middle. The CDR3 spans 16 residues. The CDR3 coding sequence is TGTGCCAGCAGCTCGGACCTGGGGGGGCGGAATTCACCCCTCCACTTT. It is translated as CASSSDLGGRNSPLHF.

The chain is built from TRBV27 and TRBJ2-5; D may correspond to TRBD1 or TRBD2 (5 bases each). CDR3 length: 13 amino acids. V was shortened by 8 bases and J by 5 bases, with 15 bases between the two germline ends. Germline V gene sequence: CDR1 MNHEY, CDR2 SMNVEV (reference sequence). The CDR3: CASSRGWGETQYF. Here the CDR3 DNA reads TGTGCCAGCTCCCGGGGCTGGGGGGAGACCCAGTACTTC.

V and J are TRBV6-1 and TRBJ1-1, with D hard to call. The CDR3 extends over 12 amino acids. The V gene's germline CDR1 is MNHNS and CDR2 SASEGT. V was cut by 2 bases and J by 8 bases, with 9 bases left in between. CDR3 region: CASSELWREAFF. In nucleotides, the CDR3 is TGTGCCAGCAGTGAACTCTGGAGGGAAGCTTTCTTT.

V and J are TRBV2 and TRBJ2-1; TRBD1 is a possible D gene (5 bases). Germline V lookup: CDR1 SNHLY, CDR2 FYNNEI. The CDR3 totals 16 residues. The V gene lost 7 bases and the J gene lost 1 base, with 17 bases spanning the gap. The CDR3 protein is CASIDTRVGSYNEQFF. DNA for the CDR3: TGTGCCAGCATCGACACCAGGGTTGGTTCCTACAATGAGCAGTTCTTC.

The chain links TRBV29-1 to TRBJ2-5, with 7 bases aligning to TRBD1. From germline, CDR1 is SQVTM and CDR2 ANQGSEA. The CDR3 runs 13 residues. J lost 2 bases, V lost 6 bases, and 6 bases had no gene match. DNA for the CDR3: TGCAGCGTAAACAGGGGACGGCAAGAGACCCAGTACTTC. Its protein is CSVNRGRQETQYF.

The chain joins TRBV5-1 to TRBJ2-3; D possibly corresponds to TRBD2 (8 bases). Germline values: CDR1 SGHRS, CDR2 YFSETQ. Trimming removed 4 bases at V and 3 bases at J, with 24 bases between. The CDR3 runs to 18 residues. The CDR3 here is CASSVEGAGTSFTDTQYF. The CDR3 DNA reads TGCGCCAGCAGCGTGGAGGGGGCCGGGACTAGTTTTACAGATACGCAGTATTTT.

The gene calls are TRBV9 and TRBJ2-2, with D unclear. V lost 2 bases and J 3 bases, leaving 8 bases between the germline ends. This CDR3 is built from 14 residues. Per germline, CDR1 SGDLS and CDR2 YYNGEE. The CDR3 nucleotides read TGTGCCAGCAGCGTTGTCCCGGACACCGGGGAGCTGTTTTTT. Translating gives CASSVVPDTGELFF.

The chain has TRBV28 and TRBJ2-2, with 7 bases fitting TRBD1. The CDR3 spans 16 residues. Germline V gene data show CDR1 as MDHEN and CDR2 as SYDVKM. The V and J ends lost 4 bases and 6 bases, in that order; junction bases with no gene match: 11. DNA for the CDR3: TGTGCCAGCAGTTCCCGACAGGGTATAATCCCCGGGGAGCTGTTTTTT. It encodes CASSSRQGIIPGELFF. Full variable domain (missing parts from reference TRBV28 and TRBJ2-2): DVKVTQSSRYLVKRTGEKVFLECVQDMDHENMFWYRQDPGLGLRLIYFSYDVKMKEKGDIPEGYSVSREKKERFSLILESASTNQTSMYLCASSSRQGIIPGELFFGEGSRLTVL.

Remarks on this clone: This same CDR3 is encoded by further DNA sequences in the sample. The gene calls are TRBV9 and TRBJ1-3; D is undetermined. Germline CDR1 reads SGDLS; CDR2 reads YYNGEE. The CDR3 is 14 residues long. V lost 2 bases, J lost 0 bases, and 6 bases lay in between. Written as DNA, the CDR3 is TGTGCCAGCAGCGTCACAGACTCTGGAAACACCATATATTTT. Its translation: CASSVTDSGNTIYF.

The chain uses TRBV29-1 and TRBJ2-1, with 12 bases fitting TRBD2. CDR1 SQVTM and CDR2 ANQGSEA come from the germline V gene. V lost 6 bases and J lost 4; bases outside the gene matches: 7. The CDR3 totals 15 residues. The CDR3 region is CSVPRLAGAYNEQFF. CDR3 coding DNA: TGCAGCGTCCCCCGACTAGCGGGAGCGTACAATGAGCAGTTCTTC.

The chain links TRBV27 to TRBJ2-5, with 8 bases matching TRBD1. Germline V lookup: CDR1 MNHEY, CDR2 SMNVEV (reference sequence). V dropped 5 bases and J dropped 4; count of bases not matched to a gene: 9. The CDR3 is 15 amino acids. The CDR3 here is CASSSWTGTVETQYF. CDR3 bases: TGTGCCAGCAGTAGTTGGACAGGGACGGTAGAGACCCAGTACTTC.

The chain recombines TRBV18 with TRBJ2-1, with no clear D. The germline V gene encodes CDR1 KGHSH and CDR2 LQKENI. CDR3 length equals 14 residues. Trimming removed 3 bases at V and 1 base at J, with 7 bases between. DNA of the CDR3: TGTGCCAGCTCACCGGGGTTTTCCTACAATGAGCAGTTCTTC. Amino acid sequence: CASSPGFSYNEQFF.

In its sample, this clone was seen a few times. This chain links TRBV10-3 with TRBJ1-5, with D maybe TRBD1 (5 bases). Trimming cost V 3 bases and J 6 bases, with 15 bases left between them. This CDR3 region has 15 residues. The germline V gene encodes CDR1 ENHRY and CDR2 SYGVKD. Here the CDR3 DNA reads TGTGCCATCAGTGACCCCAGGGTAGGAGGTCAGCCCCAGCATTTT. Amino acid sequence: CAISDPRVGGQPQHF.

The chain joins TRBV14 to TRBJ2-5, with TRBD1 matching over 7 bases. V shed 4 bases and J 4 bases; nucleotides not matched to a gene: 6. The CDR3 extends over 14 amino acids. The germline V gene encodes CDR1 SGHDN and CDR2 FVKESK. CDR3 coding DNA: TGTGCCAGCAGCCGGAGACAGGGACGAGAGACCCAGTACTTC. As protein: CASSRRQGRETQYF. Variable domain in full (rest from reference TRBV14 and TRBJ2-5): EAGVTQFPSHSVIEKGQTVTLRCDPISGHDNLYWYRRVMGKEIKFLLHFVKESKQDESGMPNNRFLAERTGGTYSTLKVQPAELEDSGVYFCASSRRQGRETQYFGPGTRLLVL.

This clone was counted once. The chain carries TRBV5-1 and TRBJ2-1; 10 bases match TRBD1. CDR1 and CDR2 (germline): SGHRS, YFSETQ. The CDR3 sequence is 16 residues long. Trimming took 2 bases from V and 8 from J; bases not matched to a gene: 10. As DNA, the CDR3 is TGCGCCAGCAGCTTTCGGAAAGGGACAGGGGACGATGAGCAGTTCTTC. It specifies CASSFRKGTGDDEQFF.

The rearrangement uses TRBV4-1 and TRBJ2-5; D tentatively fits TRBD1 or TRBD2 (6 bases each). V lost 4 bases and J 3 bases, leaving 15 bases between the germline ends. Germline-derived CDR1 and CDR2 are MGHRA and YSYEKL. The CDR3 covers 15 residues. The chain's CDR3 is CASSRLGQPEETQYF. Written as DNA, the CDR3 is TGCGCCAGCAGCCGACTAGGACAGCCTGAAGAGACCCAGTACTTC.

This clone is a singleton in its sample. The chain is built from TRBV11-2 and TRBJ1-6; weak D call: TRBD1 (6 bases). CDR1 and CDR2 (germline): SGHAT, FQNNGV. Trimming pared 1 base from V and 11 bases from J, leaving 18 bases between. The CDR3 runs to 16 residues. CDR3 protein: CASSLAVQGFHPPLHF. In nucleotides, the CDR3 is TGTGCCAGCAGCTTAGCAGTACAGGGTTTTCATCCACCCCTCCACTTT.